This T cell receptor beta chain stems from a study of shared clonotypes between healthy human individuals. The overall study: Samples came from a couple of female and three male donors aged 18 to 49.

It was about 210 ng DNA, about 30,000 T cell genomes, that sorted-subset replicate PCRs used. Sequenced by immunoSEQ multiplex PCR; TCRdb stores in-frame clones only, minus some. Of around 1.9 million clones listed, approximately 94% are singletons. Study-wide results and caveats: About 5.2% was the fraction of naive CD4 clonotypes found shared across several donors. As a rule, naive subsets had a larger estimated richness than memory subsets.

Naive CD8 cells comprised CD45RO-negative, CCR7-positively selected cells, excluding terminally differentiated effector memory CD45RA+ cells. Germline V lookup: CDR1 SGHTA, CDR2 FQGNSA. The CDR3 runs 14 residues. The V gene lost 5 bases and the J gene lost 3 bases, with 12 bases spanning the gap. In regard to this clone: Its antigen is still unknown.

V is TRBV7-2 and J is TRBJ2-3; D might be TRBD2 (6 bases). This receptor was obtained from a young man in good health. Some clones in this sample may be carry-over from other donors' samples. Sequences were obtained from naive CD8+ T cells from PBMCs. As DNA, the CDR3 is TGTGCCAGCAGCAACTGGAGGGCGACAGATACGCAGTATTTT. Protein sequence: CASSNWRATDTQYF.